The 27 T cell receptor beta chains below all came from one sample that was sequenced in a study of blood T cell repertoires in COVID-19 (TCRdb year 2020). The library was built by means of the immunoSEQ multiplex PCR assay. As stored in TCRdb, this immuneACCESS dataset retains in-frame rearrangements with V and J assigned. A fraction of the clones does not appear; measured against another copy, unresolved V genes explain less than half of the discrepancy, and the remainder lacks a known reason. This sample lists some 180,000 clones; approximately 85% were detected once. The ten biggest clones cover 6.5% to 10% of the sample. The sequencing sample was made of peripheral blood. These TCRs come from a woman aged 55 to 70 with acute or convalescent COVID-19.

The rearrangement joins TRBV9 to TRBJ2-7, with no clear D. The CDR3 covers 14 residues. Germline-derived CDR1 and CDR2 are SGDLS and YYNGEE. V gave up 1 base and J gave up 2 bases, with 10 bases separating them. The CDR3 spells CASSVRSSPYEQYF. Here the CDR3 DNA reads TGTGCCAGCAGCGTACGCAGTAGCCCCTACGAGCAGTACTTC.

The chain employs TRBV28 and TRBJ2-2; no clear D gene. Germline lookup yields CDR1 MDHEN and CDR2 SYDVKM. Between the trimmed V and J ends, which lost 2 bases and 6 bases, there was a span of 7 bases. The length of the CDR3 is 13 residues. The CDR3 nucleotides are TGTGCCAGCAGTTTAGTTAGCCCCGGGGAGCTGTTTTTT. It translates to CASSLVSPGELFF.

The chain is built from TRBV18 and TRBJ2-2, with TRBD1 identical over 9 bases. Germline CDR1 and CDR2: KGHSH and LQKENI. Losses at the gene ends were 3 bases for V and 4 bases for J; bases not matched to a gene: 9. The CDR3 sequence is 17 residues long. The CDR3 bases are TGTGCCAGCTCACCCAACCGAAGGACAGGGGTCACCGGGGAGCTGTTTTTT. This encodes CASSPNRRTGVTGELFF.

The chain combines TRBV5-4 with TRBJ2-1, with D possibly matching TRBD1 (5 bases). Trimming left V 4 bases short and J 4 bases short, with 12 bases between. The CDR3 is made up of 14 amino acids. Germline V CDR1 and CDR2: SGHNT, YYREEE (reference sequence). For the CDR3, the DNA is TGTGCCAGCAGCCCTGGGGCGGATTACAATGAGCAGTTCTTC. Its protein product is CASSPGADYNEQFF.

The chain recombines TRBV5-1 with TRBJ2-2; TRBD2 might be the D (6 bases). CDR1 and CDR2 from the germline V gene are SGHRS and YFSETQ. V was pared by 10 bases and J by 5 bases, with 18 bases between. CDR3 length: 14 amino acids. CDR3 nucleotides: TGCGCCTCTGGGGAGGTCGTTAGTACCGGGGAGCTGTTTTTT. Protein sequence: CASGEVVSTGELFF. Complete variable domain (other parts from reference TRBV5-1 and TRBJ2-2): KAGVTQTPRYLIKTRGQQVTLSCSPISGHRSVSWYQQTPGQGLQFLFEYFSETQRNKGNFPGRFSGRQFSNSRSEMNVSTLELGDSALYLCASGEVVSTGELFFGEGSRLTVL.

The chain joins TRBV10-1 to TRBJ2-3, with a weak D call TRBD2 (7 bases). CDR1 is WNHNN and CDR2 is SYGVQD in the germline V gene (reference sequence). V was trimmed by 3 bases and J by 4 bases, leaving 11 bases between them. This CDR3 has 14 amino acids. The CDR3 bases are TGCGCCAGCAGTGATCGGGGGGCGTCAGATACGCAGTATTTT. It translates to CASSDRGASDTQYF.

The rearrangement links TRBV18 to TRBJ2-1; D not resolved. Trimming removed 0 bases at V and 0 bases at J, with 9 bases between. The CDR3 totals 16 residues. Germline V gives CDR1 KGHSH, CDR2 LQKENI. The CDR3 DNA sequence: TGTGCCAGCTCACCACCCCAGTCCAGCTCCTACAATGAGCAGTTCTTC. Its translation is CASSPPQSSSYNEQFF.

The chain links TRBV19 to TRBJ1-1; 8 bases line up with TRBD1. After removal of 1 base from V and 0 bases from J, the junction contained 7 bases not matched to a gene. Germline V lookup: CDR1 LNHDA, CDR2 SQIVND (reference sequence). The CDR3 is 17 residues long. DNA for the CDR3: TGTGCCAGTAGTATAGCCCCGACAGGGGTAATGAACACTGAAGCTTTCTTT. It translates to CASSIAPTGVMNTEAFF.

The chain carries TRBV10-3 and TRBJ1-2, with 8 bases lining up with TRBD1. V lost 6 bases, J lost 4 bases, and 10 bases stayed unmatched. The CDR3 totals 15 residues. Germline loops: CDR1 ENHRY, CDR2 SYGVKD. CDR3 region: CAISGDRYGIYGYTF. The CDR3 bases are TGTGCCATCAGCGGGGACAGGTATGGGATCTATGGCTACACCTTC.

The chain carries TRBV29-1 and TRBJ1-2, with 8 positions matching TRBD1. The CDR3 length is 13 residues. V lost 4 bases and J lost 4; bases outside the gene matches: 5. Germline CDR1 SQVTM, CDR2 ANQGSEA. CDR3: CSVGGQGGYGYTF. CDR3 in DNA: TGCAGCGTTGGCGGACAGGGCGGCTATGGCTACACCTTC.

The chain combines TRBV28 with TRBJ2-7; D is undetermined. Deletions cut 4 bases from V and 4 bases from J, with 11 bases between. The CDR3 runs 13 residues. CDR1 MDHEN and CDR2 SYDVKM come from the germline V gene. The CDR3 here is CASSSTTLYEQYF. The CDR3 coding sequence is TGTGCCAGCAGTTCAACAACCCTTTACGAGCAGTACTTC.

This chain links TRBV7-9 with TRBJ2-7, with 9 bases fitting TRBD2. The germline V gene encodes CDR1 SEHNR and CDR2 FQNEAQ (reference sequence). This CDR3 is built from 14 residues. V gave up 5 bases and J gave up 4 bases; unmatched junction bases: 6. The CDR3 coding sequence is TGTGCCAGCAGCCCCCGCGGGAGGGCTTACGAGCAGTACTTC. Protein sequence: CASSPRGRAYEQYF.

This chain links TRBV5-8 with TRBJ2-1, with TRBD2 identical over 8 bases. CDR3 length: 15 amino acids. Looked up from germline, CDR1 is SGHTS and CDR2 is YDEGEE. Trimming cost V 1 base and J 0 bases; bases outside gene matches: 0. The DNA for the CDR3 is TGTGCCAGCAGCTTGAGCGGGGGCTCCTACAATGAGCAGTTCTTC. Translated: CASSLSGGSYNEQFF.

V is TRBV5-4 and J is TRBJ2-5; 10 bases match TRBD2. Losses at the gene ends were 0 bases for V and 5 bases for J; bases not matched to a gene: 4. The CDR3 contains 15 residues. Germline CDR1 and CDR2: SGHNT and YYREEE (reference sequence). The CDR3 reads CASSLVLAGVETQYF. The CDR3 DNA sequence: TGTGCCAGCAGCTTGGTCCTAGCGGGAGTGGAGACCCAGTACTTC.

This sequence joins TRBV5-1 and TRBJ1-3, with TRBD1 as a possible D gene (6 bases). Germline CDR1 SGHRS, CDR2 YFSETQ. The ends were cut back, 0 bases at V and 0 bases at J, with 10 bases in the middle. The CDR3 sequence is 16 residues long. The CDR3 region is CASSLVQGSSGNTIYF. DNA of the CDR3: TGCGCCAGCAGCTTGGTACAGGGTAGCTCTGGAAACACCATATATTTT.

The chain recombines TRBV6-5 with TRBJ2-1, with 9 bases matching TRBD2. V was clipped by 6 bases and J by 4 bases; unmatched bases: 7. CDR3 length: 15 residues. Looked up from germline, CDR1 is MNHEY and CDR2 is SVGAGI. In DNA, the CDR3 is TGTGCCAGCAGGTACCGACTAGCGGAGTACAATGAGCAGTTCTTC. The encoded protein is CASRYRLAEYNEQFF.

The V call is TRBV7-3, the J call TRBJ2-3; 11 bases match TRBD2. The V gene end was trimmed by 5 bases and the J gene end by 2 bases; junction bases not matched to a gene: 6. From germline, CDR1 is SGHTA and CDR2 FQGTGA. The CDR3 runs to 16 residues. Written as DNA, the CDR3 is TGTGCCAGCAGCGTCAGACTAGCGGGACCCACAGATACGCAGTATTTT. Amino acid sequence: CASSVRLAGPTDTQYF.

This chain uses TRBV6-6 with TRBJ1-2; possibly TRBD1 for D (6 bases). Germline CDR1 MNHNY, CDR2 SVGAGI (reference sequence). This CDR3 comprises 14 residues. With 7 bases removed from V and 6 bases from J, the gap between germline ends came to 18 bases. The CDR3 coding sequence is TGTGCCAGCAAACAGGACAGCGGCGTTGATGGCTACACCTTC. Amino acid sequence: CASKQDSGVDGYTF.

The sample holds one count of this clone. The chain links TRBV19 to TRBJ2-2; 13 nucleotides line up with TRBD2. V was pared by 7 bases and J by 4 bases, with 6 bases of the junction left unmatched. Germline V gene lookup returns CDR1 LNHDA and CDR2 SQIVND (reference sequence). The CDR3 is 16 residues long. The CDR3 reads CASTPGLAGSTGELFF. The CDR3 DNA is TGTGCCAGTACTCCGGGACTAGCGGGAAGCACCGGGGAGCTGTTTTTT.

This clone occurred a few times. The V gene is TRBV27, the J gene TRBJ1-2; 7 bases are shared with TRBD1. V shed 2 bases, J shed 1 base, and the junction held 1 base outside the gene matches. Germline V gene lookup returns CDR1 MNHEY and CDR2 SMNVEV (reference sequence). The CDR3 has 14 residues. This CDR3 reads CASSLAGGNYGYTF. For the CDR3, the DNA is TGTGCCAGCAGTTTAGCAGGGGGTAACTATGGCTACACCTTC.

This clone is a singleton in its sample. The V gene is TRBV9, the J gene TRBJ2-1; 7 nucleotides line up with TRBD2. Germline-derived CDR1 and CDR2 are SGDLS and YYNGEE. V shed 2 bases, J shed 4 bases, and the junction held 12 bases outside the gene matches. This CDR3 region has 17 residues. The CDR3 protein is CASSVYPGGRGYNEQFF. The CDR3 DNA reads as TGTGCCAGCAGCGTTTACCCCGGCGGGAGAGGTTACAATGAGCAGTTCTTC.

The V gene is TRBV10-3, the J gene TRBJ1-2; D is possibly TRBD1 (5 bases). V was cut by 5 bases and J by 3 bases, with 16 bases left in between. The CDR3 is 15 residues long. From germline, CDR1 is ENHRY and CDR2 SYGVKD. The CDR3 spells CAISLVAGGDYGYTF. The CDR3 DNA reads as TGTGCCATCAGTTTAGTAGCCGGAGGGGACTATGGCTACACCTTC.

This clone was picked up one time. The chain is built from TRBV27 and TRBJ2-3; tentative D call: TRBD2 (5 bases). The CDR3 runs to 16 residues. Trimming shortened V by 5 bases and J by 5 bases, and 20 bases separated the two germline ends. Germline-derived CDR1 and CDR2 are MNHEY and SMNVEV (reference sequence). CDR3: CASSPRPPRGEDTQYF. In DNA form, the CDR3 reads TGTGCCAGCAGTCCTCGGCCCCCTCGGGGTGAAGATACGCAGTATTTT.

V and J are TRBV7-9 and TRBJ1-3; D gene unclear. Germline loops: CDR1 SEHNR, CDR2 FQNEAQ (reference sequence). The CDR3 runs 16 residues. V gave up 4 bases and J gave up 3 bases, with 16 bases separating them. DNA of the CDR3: TGTGCCAGCAGCTCCTTCCCCGTCCGGAGTGGAAACACCATATATTTT. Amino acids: CASSSFPVRSGNTIYF. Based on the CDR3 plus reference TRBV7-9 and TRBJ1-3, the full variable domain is DTGVSQNPRHKITKRGQNVTFRCDPISEHNRLYWYRQTLGQGPEFLTYFQNEAQLEKSRLLSDRFSAERPKGSFSTLEIQRTEQGDSAMYLCASSSFPVRSGNTIYFGEGSWLTVV.

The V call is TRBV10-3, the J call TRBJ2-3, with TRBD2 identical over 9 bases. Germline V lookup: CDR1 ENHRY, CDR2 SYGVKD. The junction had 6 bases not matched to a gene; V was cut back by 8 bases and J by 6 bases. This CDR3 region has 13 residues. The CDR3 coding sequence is TGTGCCATCGTTGCGGCGGGAGGGGATACGCAGTATTTT. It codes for CAIVAAGGDTQYF.

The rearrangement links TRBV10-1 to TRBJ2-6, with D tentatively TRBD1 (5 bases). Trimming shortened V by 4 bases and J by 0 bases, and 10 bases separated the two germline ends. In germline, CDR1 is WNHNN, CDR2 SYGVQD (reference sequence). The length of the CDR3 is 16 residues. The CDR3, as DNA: TGCGCCAGCAGTGTGAACAGGACCTCTGGGGCCAACGTCCTGACTTTC. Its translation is CASSVNRTSGANVLTF.

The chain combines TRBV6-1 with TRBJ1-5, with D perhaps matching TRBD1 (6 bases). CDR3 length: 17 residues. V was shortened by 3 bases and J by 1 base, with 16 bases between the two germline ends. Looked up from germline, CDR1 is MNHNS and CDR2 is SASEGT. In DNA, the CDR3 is TGTGCCAGCAGTGATCGGCCTGTCAGGGGAAGCAATCAGCCCCAGCATTTT. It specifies CASSDRPVRGSNQPQHF.